This T cell receptor beta chain emerged from a study of blood T cell repertoires in COVID-19. Overall study: T cells, B-cell-depleted T cells, or PBMCs provided the cDNA or gDNA that served as material.

Data came from immunoSEQ multiplex PCR; TCRdb stores just in-frame clones and leaves some out. The sample includes about 180,000 clones, over 65% of them seen just once. The germline V gene encodes CDR1 SEHNR and CDR2 FQNEAQ (reference sequence). CDR3 length equals 18 residues. Trimming removed 8 bases from V and 0 bases from J, with 23 bases in between. Sequenced input: peripheral blood. The sequence was collected from a person between 65 and 79 years old with COVID-19, enrolled during active disease. The rearrangement links TRBV7-9 to TRBJ2-1; D unresolved. This chain's CDR3 is CASLSLGRASSSYNEQFF. The DNA for the CDR3 is TGTGCCAGCCTATCCCTTGGTCGTGCGTCGAGCTCCTACAATGAGCAGTTCTTC. Based on the CDR3 plus reference TRBV7-9 and TRBJ2-1, the full variable domain is DTGVSQNPRHKITKRGQNVTFRCDPISEHNRLYWYRQTLGQGPEFLTYFQNEAQLEKSRLLSDRFSAERPKGSFSTLEIQRTEQGDSAMYLCASLSLGRASSSYNEQFFGPGTRLTVL.